Sequencing of this TCR beta chain was carried out in a study of post-analysis software for immune sequencing data. Study at large: Relapsing-remitting, secondary progressive and progressive-relapsing forms made up the multiple sclerosis disease courses.

Details on this clonotype: The antigen remains unidentified.

Every TCR beta cDNA library bore unique molecular identifiers. T cells, roughly 0.9 to 11 million of them, yielded some 500,000 cDNA molecules. MiXCR, applied by TCRdb to the PCR reads, yields one record per CDR3 protein. The table includes some 700,000 distinct CDR3 sequences, approximately 59% detected once. Notes on the study in general: Strong same-batch co-clustering of samples appeared with F measure clustering.

Sequencing used blood. The TCR comes from a girl aged 2-10 years with multiple sclerosis.

CDR3 in amino acids: CASSRGITDTQYF. The CDR3 region has the DNA TGTGCCAGCAGCCGGGGGATCACAGATACGCAGTATTTT. This rearrangement joins TRBV14 to TRBJ2-3, with D perhaps assigned TRBD1 or TRBD2 (5 bases each). V lost 4 bases to trimming and J lost 2 bases, with 7 bases between them. Germline V gene lookup returns CDR1 SGHDN and CDR2 FVKESK. This CDR3 comprises 13 residues.